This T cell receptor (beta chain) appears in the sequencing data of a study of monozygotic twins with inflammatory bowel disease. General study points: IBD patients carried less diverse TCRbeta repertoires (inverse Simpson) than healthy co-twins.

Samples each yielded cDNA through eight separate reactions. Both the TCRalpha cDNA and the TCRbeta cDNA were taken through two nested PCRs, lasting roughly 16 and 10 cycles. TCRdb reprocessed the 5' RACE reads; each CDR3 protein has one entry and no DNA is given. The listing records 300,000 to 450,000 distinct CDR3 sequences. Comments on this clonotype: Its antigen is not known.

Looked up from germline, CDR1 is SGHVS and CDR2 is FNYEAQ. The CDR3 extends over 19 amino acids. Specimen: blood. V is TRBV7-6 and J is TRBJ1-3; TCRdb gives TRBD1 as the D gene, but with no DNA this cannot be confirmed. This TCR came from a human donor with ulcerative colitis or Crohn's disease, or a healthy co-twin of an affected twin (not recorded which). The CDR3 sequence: CASSLGTVITGSSGNTIYF. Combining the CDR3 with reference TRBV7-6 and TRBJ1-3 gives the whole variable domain GAGVSQSPRYKVTKRGQDVALRCDPISGHVSLYWYRQALGQGPEFLTYFNYEAQQDKSGLPNDRFSAERPEGSISTLTIQRTEQRDSAMYRCASSLGTVITGSSGNTIYFGEGSWLTVV.